This T cell receptor (beta chain) was captured in a study of cytomegalovirus exposure and HLA in healthy donors. General observations from the study: Associated with HLA alleles at 0.05 false discovery rate in a later analysis were about 17,000 TCR beta sequences. Cytomegalovirus-associated TCR beta chains were listed, numbering some 150.

Trimming shortened V by 3 bases and J by 1 base, and 13 bases separated the two germline ends. Germline V lookup: CDR1 KGHSH, CDR2 LQKENI. The CDR3 spans 16 residues. The primer mix had 60 Vbeta and 13 Jbeta primers. Measured with immunoSEQ multiplex PCR; TCRdb has only the in-frame clones, and not every one. The sample includes 150,000 to 200,000 clones, 68% seen only once; the top ten take approximately 1.5%. About this clone itself: What it recognizes is unknown.

Donors counted as nominally healthy when sampled, yet unrecorded immune exposures were likely. The sequence came from a man aged 50 or older in good health and CMV-seronegative. The genes are TRBV18 and TRBJ2-4; D possibly corresponds to TRBD1 (6 bases). Material: PBMCs. As DNA, the CDR3 is TGTGCCAGCTCACCCAGCCAGGGGATTGCCAAAAACATTCAGTACTTC. This gives the protein CASSPSQGIAKNIQYF.